This TCR beta chain emerged from a study of T cells in Graves' hyperthyroidism and ophthalmopathy (dated by TCRdb to the late 2010s). The study in broad terms: Peripheral blood samples were taken at the time of initial diagnosis, prior to any treatment. To identify TCR V-J signatures that set the groups apart, the researchers used a discovery cohort of 100 patients, made up of about 44 with Graves' ophthalmopathy and approximately 57 with stable Graves' hyperthyroidism. Whether ophthalmopathy could be predicted prospectively was tested in an independent validation cohort made up of approximately 19 hyperthyroidism patients plus 17 patients who later progressed to ophthalmopathy. For training and testing, the roughly 97 patients in the discovery cohort were randomly divided in a 7:3 ratio. Thyroid tissue and blood T-cell repertoires from more than 5 Graves' hyperthyroidism patients were also compared in the study. Once sampling was done, hyperthyroidism patients were given methimazole at a starting dose of 30 mg daily, whereas ophthalmopathy patients were given high-dose intravenous methylprednisolone. The paper describes TCR Vbeta CDR3 sequencing of some 130 peripheral blood samples, made up of 43 ophthalmopathy patients, some 76 hyperthyroidism patients and 17 progressor patients. Broad study findings and their caveats: No statistical method was used to set the sample size in advance, and investigators knew the group allocation. Most expanded thyroid clonotypes (frequency above 0.001) were also detected in blood, suggesting blood repertoires may reflect thyroid immune responses. In cross-validation, a model built on a 13 V-J signature told ophthalmopathy apart from stable hyperthyroidism with 87.88% sensitivity and about 81% specificity, and in testing the same model reached 80%/75%. In validation, progression to ophthalmopathy was predicted by the model with roughly 71% sensitivity and under 85% specificity, a median of approximately 7.1 months before onset.

Amplification of TCR beta CDR3 regions was carried out from RNA transcripts. The TCR CDR3 was subjected to a first round of RT-PCR using the HTBI primer set and the Qiagen OneStep RT-PCR kit. The libraries were constructed in a second round of multiplex PCR and then size-selected and purified. The libraries were sequenced on an Illumina HiSeq2000 using paired-end 100 bp reads. In the original analysis: SOAPnuke was used to process the raw data, throwing out any read that contained adapters or uncalled bases, had a mean Phred below 15, or lacked an exact constant-primer or identifier match. COPE v1.2.5 was used to merge high-quality paired reads, and clonotypes were defined as unique nucleotide sequences. Clonotypes were aligned to IMGT TRBV, TRBD and TRBJ reference segments using MiTCR v1.1. Only V-J combinations with frequency above 0.0001, covering about 99% of repertoires, were analysed. A TCS score was defined as the ratio between F50 (clonal expansion) and ExV (chaos), using BLOSUM62-based TCRdist between CDR3 peptides within each V-J. Welch's t-statistics and random forest reduced roughly 500 V-J features to 10 to 15, which were used in a naive Bayes classifier (R e1071). Thyroid-blood repertoire similarity was quantified with the Morisita-Horn index. TCRdb trimmed public reads at Q25 via fastp, called clones via MiXCR and kept in-frame beta chains. Each record represents a unique CDR3 protein, reported with the most common genes and DNA among its rows. In this record, the V and J calls reflect TCRdb's handling and not the investigators' own analysis. Across this sample there are around 720,000 distinct CDR3 sequences, with 35% seen only once. The top ten hold less than 40% of the sample.

Graves' hyperthyroidism was defined as stable when no progression to ophthalmopathy occurred over 18 months of follow-up. Hyperthyroidism patients were newly diagnosed, had a disease duration of under 2 months, and were aged 18 to 65 years. Patients with uncontrolled infections, other autoimmune diseases, pregnancy or lactation were excluded. Clinical symptoms, serum thyroxine and TRAb, thyroid ultrasound, and orbital computed tomography formed the basis for the diagnoses. PBMCs were separated from about 10 ml of fresh peripheral blood using Ficoll-Paque density gradient centrifugation. Trizol reagent was used to extract total RNA, and RNA quality was then checked on an Agilent 2100 Bioanalyzer. In regard to this clonotype: Its recognized antigen is unknown. Base qualities are not recorded, but no much larger clone differs from it by a single base.

This clonotype was obtained from a middle-aged woman with Graves' hyperthyroidism. The sample was blood.

The DNA sequence is given as TGTGCCAGCAGCTTAGGGGGTTGGGAAGGGAATGAGCAGTTCTTC. Its amino acids are CASSLGGWEGNEQFF. The rearrangement joined TRBV7-8 to TRBJ2-5; the D gene is not confidently resolved. Matching the DNA end better, TRBJ2-1 makes the J call doubtful. Via the germline V gene, CDR1 is SGHVS and CDR2 FQNEAQ. The CDR3 runs 15 amino acids, cysteine and phenylalanine included. Only CDR3 DNA remains: 45 bases, in frame from the first base.